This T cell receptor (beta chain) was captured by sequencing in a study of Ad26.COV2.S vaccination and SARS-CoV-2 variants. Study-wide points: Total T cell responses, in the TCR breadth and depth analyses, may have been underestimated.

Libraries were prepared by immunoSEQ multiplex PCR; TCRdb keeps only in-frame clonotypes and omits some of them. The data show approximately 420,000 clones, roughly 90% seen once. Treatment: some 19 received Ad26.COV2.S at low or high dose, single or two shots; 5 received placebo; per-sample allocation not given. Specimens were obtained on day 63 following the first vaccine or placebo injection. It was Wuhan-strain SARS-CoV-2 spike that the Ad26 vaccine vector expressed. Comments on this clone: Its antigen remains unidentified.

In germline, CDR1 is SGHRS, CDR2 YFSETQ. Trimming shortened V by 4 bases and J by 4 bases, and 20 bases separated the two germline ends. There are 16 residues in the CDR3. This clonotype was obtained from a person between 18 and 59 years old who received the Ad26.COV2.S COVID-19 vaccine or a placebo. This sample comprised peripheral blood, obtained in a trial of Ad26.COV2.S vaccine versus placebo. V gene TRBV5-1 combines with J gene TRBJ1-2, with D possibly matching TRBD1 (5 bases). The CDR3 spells CASSGHRELGAYGYTF. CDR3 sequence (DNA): TGCGCCAGCAGCGGGCACCGGGAATTAGGGGCCTATGGCTACACCTTC.